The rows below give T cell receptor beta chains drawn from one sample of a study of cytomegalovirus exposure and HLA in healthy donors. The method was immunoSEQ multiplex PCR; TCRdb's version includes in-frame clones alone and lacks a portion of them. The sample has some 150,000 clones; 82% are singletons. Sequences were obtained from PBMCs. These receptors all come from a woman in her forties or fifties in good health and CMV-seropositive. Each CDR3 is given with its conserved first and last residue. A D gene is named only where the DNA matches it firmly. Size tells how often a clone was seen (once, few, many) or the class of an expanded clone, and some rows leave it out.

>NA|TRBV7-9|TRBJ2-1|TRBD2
TGTGCCAGCAGCCTATTGACTAGCGGGGGGTACAATGAGCAGTTCTTC
CASSLLTSGGYNEQFF
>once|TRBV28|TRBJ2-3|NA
TGTGCCAGCAGATCCCGGGTAGCAGGGAGGCCGCAGTATTTT
CASRSRVAGRPQYF
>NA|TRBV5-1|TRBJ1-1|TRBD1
TGCGCCAGCAGCCCGGACAGGGGTGGCACTGAAGCTTTCTTT
CASSPDRGGTEAFF
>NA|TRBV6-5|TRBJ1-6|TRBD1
TGTGCCTCCCAGGGACAGGGGAATTCACCCCTCCACTTT
CASQGQGNSPLHF
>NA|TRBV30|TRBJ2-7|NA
TGTGCCTGGAGTGGAACTACCGGGTACTACGAGCAGTACTTC
CAWSGTTGYYEQYF
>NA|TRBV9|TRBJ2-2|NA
TGTGCCAGCAGCGTAGATCGGGGGAGACCTAACACCGGGGAGCTGTTTTTT
CASSVDRGRPNTGELFF
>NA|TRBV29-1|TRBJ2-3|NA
TGCAGCGTTGAAGTTGGCCTTGGCGGAGATACGCAGTATTTT
CSVEVGLGGDTQYF
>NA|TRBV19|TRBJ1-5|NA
TGTGCCAGTAACCCGAGGGCGACGCAAAGCAATCAGCCCCAGCATTTT
CASNPRATQSNQPQHF
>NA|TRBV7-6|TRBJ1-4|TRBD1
TGTGCCAGCAGCCCTCGAAGGGGGCAAGGTGAAAAACTGTTTTTT
CASSPRRGQGEKLFF
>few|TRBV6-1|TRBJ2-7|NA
TGTGCCAGCAGTGAGTGGGGGGTAGGGTACGAGCAGTACTTC
CASSEWGVGYEQYF
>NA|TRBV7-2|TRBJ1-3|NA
TGTGCCAGCAGCTTAGAAGTCAGATACTCTGGAAACACCATATATTTT
CASSLEVRYSGNTIYF
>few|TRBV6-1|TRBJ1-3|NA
TGTGCCGGAAGCAGGGGAAACTCTGGAAACACCATATATTTT
CAGSRGNSGNTIYF
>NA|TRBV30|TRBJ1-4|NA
TGTGCCTGGCAGGGGAGTCTCGGTGAAAAACTGTTTTTT
CAWQGSLGEKLFF
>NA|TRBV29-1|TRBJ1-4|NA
TGCAGCGTTGAAGTTAAGGGGCGAGGAAATGAAAAACTGTTTTTT
CSVEVKGRGNEKLFF
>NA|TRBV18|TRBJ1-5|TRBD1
TGTGCCAGCTCAAGACAGGGGGCTGGTCAGCCCCAGCATTTT
CASSRQGAGQPQHF
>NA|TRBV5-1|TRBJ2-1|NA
TGCGCCAGCAGCTTGGCCATCTACAATGAGCAGTTCTTC
CASSLAIYNEQFF
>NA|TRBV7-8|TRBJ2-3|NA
TGTGCCAGCAGCTTAGCGGACAGACGATACACAGATACGCAGTATTTT
CASSLADRRYTDTQYF
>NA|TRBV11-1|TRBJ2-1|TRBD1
TGTGCCAGCAGCCTCGACAGGGGGCCCTACAATGAGCAGTTCTTC
CASSLDRGPYNEQFF
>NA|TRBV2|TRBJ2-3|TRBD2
TGTGCCAGCAGGGAGCGGGGGGGGCAGTCAGATACGCAGTATTTT
CASRERGGQSDTQYF
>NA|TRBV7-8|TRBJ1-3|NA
TGTGCCAGTGGGGAGGGGAGTGGAAACACCATATATTTT
CASGEGSGNTIYF
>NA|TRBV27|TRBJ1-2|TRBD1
TGTGCCAGCAGACTGACAGGGGCTAATGGCTACACCTTC
CASRLTGANGYTF
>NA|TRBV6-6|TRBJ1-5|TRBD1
TGTGGAACGGCACAGGGGATAGATCAGCCCCAGCATTTT
CGTAQGIDQPQHF
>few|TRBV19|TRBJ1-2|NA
TGTGCCAGTAGCCGCTCAGGCCCCTATGGCTACACCTTC
CASSRSGPYGYTF
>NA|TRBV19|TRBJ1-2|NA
TGTGCCAGTAGTTCCCAAGGAAGAGGGTTGAACTATGGCTACACCTTC
CASSSQGRGLNYGYTF
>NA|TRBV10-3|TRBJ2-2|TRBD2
TGTGCCATCAGAGGACTAGCGGGGAACACCGGGGAGCTGTTTTTT
CAIRGLAGNTGELFF
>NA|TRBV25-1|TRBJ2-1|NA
TGTGCCAGCAGTGAGGCTAGAGAGCAGTTCTTC
CASSEAREQFF
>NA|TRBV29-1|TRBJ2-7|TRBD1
TGCAGCGTCCGGACAGGAAGGTCCTACGAGCAGTACTTC
CSVRTGRSYEQYF
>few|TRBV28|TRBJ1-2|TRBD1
TGTGCCTGCCGAACCGGGACAGGGAATGGCTACACCTTC
CACRTGTGNGYTF
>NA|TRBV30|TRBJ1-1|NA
TGTGCCTGGACACACCCCAGGGGACGGGGGGGAGCTTTCTTT
CAWTHPRGRGGAFF
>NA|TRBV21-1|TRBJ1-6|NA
TGTGCCAGCAGCATCAGGCCACAGGGTACATCACCCCTCCACTTT
CASSIRPQGTSPLHF
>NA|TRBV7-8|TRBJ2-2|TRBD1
TGTGCCAGCAGCGCTGGGACAGGCCTCGTCACCGGGGAGCTGTTTTTT
CASSAGTGLVTGELFF
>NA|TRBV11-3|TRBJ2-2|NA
TGTGCCAGCAGCTTAGGTGGCAGGGGTAACGCCGGGGAGCTGTTTTTT
CASSLGGRGNAGELFF
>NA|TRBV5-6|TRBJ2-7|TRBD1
TGTGCCAGCAGCTTGACAGGGGCCTACGAGCAGTACTTC
CASSLTGAYEQYF
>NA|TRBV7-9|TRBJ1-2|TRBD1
TGTGCCAGCAGCTTATCTTCGGGACAGGGAAACCGAGACGGCTACACCTTC
CASSLSSGQGNRDGYTF
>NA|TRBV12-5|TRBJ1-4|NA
TGTGCTAGTGCCCTGGACGGCTCGTCGGGAGAAAAACTGTTTTTT
CASALDGSSGEKLFF
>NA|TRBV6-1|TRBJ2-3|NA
TGTGCCAGCAGTGAAGCGCCTGTTCCGACCCTAAACGGGAAATTT
CASSEAPVPTLNGKF
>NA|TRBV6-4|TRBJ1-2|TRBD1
TGTGCCAGCAGCCGGGACAGGGGCTATGGCTACACCTTC
CASSRDRGYGYTF
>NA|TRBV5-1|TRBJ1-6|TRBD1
TGCGCCAGCAGGGGACAGGATTCACCCCTCCACTTT
CASRGQDSPLHF
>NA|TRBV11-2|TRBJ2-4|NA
TGTGCCAGCAGCAGTGGAGGTGCCCCTAAAAACATTCAGTACTTC
CASSSGGAPKNIQYF
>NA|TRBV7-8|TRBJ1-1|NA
TGTGCCAGCAGCTCAACCGGCACTGAAGCTTTCTTT
CASSSTGTEAFF
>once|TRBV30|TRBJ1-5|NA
TGTGCCTGGAGTGTAGCGGACGGTCAGCCCCAGCATTTT
CAWSVADGQPQHF
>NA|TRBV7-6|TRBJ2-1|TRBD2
TGTGCCAGCAGCTTGGGACTAGCGGGCAATGAGCAGTTCTTC
CASSLGLAGNEQFF
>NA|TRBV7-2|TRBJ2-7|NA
TGTGCCAGCAGCATTGGGTTCGGAGCTTACGAGCAGTACTTC
CASSIGFGAYEQYF
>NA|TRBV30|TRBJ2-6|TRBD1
TGTGCCTGGAGTCCACCTCTGGGGGACAGGGTCCTCTCTGGGGCCAACGTCCTGACTTTC
CAWSPPLGDRVLSGANVLTF
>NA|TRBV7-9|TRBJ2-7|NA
TGTGCCAGCAGCAAAACAACCCACTACGAGCAGTACTTC
CASSKTTHYEQYF
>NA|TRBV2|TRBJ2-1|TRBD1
TGTGCCAGCAGTGAATTCGGACAGGACAATGAGCAGTTCTTC
CASSEFGQDNEQFF
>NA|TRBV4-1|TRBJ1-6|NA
TGCGCCAGCAGCCAAGTCAGGGCTTCCCTAAACTCACCCCTCCACTTT
CASSQVRASLNSPLHF
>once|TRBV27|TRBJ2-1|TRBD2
TGTGCCAGCGGGGGGGGTGCCGACGATCCATTTGAGCAGTTCTTC
CASGGGADDPFEQFF
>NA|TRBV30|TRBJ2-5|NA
TGTGCCTGGAGTGCGACAATCCAAGAGACCCAGTACTTC
CAWSATIQETQYF
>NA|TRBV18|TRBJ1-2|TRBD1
TGTGCCAGCTCATTAACAGGGGACTATGGCTACACCTTC
CASSLTGDYGYTF
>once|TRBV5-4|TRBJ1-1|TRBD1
TGTGCCAGCAGCCCGACAGGGTTCCAAACTATGAACACTGAAGCTTTCTTT
CASSPTGFQTMNTEAFF
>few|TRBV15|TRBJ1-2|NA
TGTGCCACCAGTGAGGGCAGACTCGGAGCTAACTATGGCTACACCTTC
CATSEGRLGANYGYTF
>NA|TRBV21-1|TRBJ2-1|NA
TGTGCCAGCAGCCCCAAAGCAGTGACTCCCGAGGAGCAGTTCTTC
CASSPKAVTPEEQFF
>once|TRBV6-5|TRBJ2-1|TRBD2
TGTGCCAGCAGTCCTACGGGAGGCCCCTACAATGAGCAGTTCTTC
CASSPTGGPYNEQFF
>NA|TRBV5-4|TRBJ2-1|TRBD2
TGTGCCAGCAGCTTGGGGACTAGCCCGTTCTTC
CASSLGTSPFF